This T cell receptor (beta chain) was observed in a study of T cell repertoires in cytomegalovirus infection. There are a few counts of this clonotype. Its specificity is not known. TCRdb re-derived calls from the reads in MiXCR, one entry per CDR3 protein. The data contain about 160,000 distinct CDR3 sequences, about 20% of them singletons. Broader study findings: Predominance within the ex vivo response was attributable to HLA-C-restricted CMV-specific TCR beta clonotypes. There were carriers of CMV plus the relevant HLA, and cumulative public TCR beta family frequency identified them.

The length of the CDR3 is 15 residues. Germline-derived CDR1 and CDR2 are SGHVS and FQNEAQ. V lost 4 bases and J lost 6; bases outside the gene matches: 6. This clonotype originated in a human donor in good health (CMV status not recorded). Some clones in this sample may be carry-over from other donors' samples. The sample in question was CD8+ T cells from cultured PBMCs, obtained from culture after CMV antigen stimulation. This chain uses TRBV7-8 with TRBJ1-6, with 7 bases identical to TRBD1. The CDR3 here is CASSSSGGTNSPLHF. In DNA form, the CDR3 reads TGTGCCAGCAGCTCATCAGGGGGAACTAATTCACCCCTCCACTTT.